Sequencing of this T cell receptor beta chain was carried out in a study of cytomegalovirus exposure and HLA in healthy donors. Study-level background: Genotyping of some 390 donors showed that about 79% belonged to the Caucasian-associated ancestry cluster.

This clone was seen only a few times. J was trimmed by 4 bases and V by 6 bases; bases with no gene match: 2. Germline V CDR1 and CDR2: SGHDN, FVKESK. This CDR3 spans 14 amino acids. The PCR employed 60 Vbeta primers together with 13 Jbeta primers. TCRdb's table, derived via immunoSEQ multiplex PCR, lists solely in-frame clones and lacks some. Counted here are some 240,000 clones, around 73% occurring once; the ten biggest clones make up 3.5% to 4%. The genes are TRBV14 and TRBJ2-1; TRBD2 matches 11 bases. This sequence was found in a male donor in good health and CMV-seronegative. The sample taken for sequencing was PBMCs. CDR3 region: CASRRTSGYNEQFF. The CDR3 DNA sequence: TGTGCCAGCAGACGGACTAGCGGGTACAATGAGCAGTTCTTC.